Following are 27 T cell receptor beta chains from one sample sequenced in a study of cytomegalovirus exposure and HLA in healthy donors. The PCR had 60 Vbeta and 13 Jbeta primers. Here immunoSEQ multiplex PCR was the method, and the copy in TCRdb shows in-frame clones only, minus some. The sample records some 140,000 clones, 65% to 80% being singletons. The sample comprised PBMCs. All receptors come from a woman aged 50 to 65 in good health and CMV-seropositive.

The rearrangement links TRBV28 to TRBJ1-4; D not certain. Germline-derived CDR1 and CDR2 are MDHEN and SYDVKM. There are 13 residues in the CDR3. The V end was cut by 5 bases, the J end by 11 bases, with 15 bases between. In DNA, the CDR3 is TGTGCCAGCAGTGTGGGCCAGGATACTAAACTGTTTTTT. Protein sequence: CASSVGQDTKLFF. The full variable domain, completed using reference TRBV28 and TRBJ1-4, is DVKVTQSSRYLVKRTGEKVFLECVQDMDHENMFWYRQDPGLGLRLIYFSYDVKMKEKGDIPEGYSVSREKKERFSLILESASTNQTSMYLCASSVGQDTKLFFGSGTQLSVL.

Here the CDR3 DNA reads TGTGCCAGCAGCATACAGGGGGTGAACACTGAAGCTTTCTTT. Its translation: CASSIQGVNTEAFF. The genes are TRBV5-4 and TRBJ1-1, with 8 nucleotides matching TRBD1. The V gene end was trimmed by 4 bases and the J gene end by 0 bases; junction bases not matched to a gene: 2. Looked up from germline, CDR1 is SGHNT and CDR2 is YYREEE (reference sequence). This CDR3 comprises 14 residues.

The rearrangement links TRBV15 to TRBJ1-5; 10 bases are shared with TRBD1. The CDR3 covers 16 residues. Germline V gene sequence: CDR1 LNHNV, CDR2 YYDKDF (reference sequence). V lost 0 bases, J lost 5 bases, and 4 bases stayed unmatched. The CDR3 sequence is CATSRDVGQGYQPQHF. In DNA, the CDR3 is TGTGCCACCAGCAGAGATGTGGGACAGGGGTATCAGCCCCAGCATTTT.

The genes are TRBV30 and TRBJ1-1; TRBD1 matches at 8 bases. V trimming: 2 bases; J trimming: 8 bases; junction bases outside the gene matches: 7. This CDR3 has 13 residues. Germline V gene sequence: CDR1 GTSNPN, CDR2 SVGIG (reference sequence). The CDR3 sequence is CAWSKDRESEAFF. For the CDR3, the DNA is TGTGCCTGGAGTAAGGACAGGGAATCGGAAGCTTTCTTT.

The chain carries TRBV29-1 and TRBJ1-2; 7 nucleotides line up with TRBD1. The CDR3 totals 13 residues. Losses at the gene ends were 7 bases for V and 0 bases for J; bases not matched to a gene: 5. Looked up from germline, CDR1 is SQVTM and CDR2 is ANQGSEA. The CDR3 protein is CSAVTGTNYGYTF. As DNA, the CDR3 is TGCAGCGCCGTGACAGGGACTAACTATGGCTACACCTTC.

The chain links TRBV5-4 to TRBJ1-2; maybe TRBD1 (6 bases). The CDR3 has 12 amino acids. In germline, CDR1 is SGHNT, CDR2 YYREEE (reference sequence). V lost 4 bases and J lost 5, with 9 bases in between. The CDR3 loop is CASSPGQYGYTF. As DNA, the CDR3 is TGTGCCAGCAGCCCAGGACAGTATGGCTACACCTTC.

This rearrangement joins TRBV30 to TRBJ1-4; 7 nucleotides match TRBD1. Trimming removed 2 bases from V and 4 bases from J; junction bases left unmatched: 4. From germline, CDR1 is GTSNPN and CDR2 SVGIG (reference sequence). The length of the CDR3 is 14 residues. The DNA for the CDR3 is TGTGCCTGGAGTCCGGACAGGCTTAATGAAAAACTGTTTTTT. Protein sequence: CAWSPDRLNEKLFF.

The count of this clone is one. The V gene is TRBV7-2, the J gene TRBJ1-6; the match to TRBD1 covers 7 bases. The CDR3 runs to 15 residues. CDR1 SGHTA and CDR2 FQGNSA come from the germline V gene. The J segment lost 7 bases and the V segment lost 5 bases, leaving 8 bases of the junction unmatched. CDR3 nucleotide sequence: TGTGCCAGCAGCCCAGGGGGTAGTTTGAATTCACCCCTCCACTTT. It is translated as CASSPGGSLNSPLHF.

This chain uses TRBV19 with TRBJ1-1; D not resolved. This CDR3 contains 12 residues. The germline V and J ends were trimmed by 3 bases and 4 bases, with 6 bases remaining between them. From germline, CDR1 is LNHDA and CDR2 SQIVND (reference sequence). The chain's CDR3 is CASSIGSTEAFF. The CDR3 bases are TGTGCCAGTAGTATCGGGTCCACTGAAGCTTTCTTT.

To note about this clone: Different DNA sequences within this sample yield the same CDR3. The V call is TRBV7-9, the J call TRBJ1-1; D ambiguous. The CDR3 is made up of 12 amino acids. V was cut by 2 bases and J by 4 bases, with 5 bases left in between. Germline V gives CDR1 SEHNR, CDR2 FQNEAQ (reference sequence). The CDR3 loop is CASSLSFTEAFF. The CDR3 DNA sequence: TGTGCCAGCAGCTTAAGCTTCACTGAAGCTTTCTTT.

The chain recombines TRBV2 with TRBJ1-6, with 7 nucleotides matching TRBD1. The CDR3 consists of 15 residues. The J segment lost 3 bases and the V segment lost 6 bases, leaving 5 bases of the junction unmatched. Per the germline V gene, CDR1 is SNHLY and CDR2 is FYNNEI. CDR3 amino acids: CASRAGTVYNSPLHF. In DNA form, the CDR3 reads TGTGCCAGCAGGGCCGGGACAGTCTATAATTCACCCCTCCACTTT.

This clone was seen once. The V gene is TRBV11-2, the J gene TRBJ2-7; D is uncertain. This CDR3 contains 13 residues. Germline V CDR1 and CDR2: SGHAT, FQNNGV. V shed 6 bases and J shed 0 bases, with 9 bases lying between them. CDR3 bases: TGTGCCAGCAGTCGTCCCAGCTCCTACGAGCAGTACTTC. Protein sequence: CASSRPSSYEQYF.

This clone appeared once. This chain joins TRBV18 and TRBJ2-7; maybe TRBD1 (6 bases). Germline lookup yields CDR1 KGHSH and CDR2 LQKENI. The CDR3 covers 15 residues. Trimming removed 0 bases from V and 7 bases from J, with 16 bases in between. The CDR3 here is CASSPPGTRFIEQYF. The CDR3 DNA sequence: TGTGCCAGCTCACCACCGGGGACAAGGTTTATAGAGCAGTACTTC.

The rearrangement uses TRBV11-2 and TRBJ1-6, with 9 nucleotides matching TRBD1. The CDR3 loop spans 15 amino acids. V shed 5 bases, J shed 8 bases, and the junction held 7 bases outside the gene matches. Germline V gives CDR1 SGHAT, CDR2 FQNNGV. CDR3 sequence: CASSTYRGPDSPLHF. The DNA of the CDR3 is TGTGCCAGCAGCACTTACAGGGGGCCTGATTCACCCCTCCACTTT.

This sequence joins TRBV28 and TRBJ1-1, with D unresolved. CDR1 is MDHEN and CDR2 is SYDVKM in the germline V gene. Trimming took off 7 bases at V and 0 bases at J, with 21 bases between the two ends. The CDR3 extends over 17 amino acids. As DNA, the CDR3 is TGTGCCAGCACTCTAAGGTCTCAGGCTATTATGAACACTGAAGCTTTCTTT. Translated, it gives CASTLRSQAIMNTEAFF.

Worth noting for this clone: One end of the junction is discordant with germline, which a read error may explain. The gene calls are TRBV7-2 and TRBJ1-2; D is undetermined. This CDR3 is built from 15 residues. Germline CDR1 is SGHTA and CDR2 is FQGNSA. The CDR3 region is CASSLAGGFAYGYTF. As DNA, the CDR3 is TGTGCCAGCAGTTTAGCAGGCGGCTTCGCTTATGGCTACACCTTC.

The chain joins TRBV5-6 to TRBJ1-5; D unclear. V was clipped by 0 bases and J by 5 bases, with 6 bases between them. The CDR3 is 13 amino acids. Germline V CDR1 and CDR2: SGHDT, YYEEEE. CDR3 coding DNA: TGTGCCAGCAGCTTGGGGAGCGATCAGCCCCAGCATTTT. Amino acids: CASSLGSDQPQHF.

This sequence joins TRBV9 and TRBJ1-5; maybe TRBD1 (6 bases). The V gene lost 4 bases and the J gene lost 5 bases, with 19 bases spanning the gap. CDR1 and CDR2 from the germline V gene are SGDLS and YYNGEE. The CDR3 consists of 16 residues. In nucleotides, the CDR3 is TGTGCCAGCAGCCCGAGCTCAGGGGATCCCTATCAGCCCCAGCATTTT. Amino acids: CASSPSSGDPYQPQHF.

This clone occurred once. DNA for the CDR3: TGTGCCAGCAGTGTGTTGACTAGCGGCGAGCAGTACTTC. Its translation: CASSVLTSGEQYF. The V call is TRBV2, the J call TRBJ2-7; 9 bases agree with TRBD2. CDR1 and CDR2 from the germline V gene are SNHLY and FYNNEI. CDR3 length equals 13 residues. The trim removed 4 bases at V and 6 bases at J, leaving 4 bases unmatched.

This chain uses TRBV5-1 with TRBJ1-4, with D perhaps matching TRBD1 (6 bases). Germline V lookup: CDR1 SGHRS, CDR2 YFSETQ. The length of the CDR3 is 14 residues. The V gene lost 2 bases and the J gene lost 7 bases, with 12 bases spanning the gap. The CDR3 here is CASSLGGDVEKLFF. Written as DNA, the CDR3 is TGCGCCAGCAGCTTAGGGGGTGACGTTGAAAAACTGTTTTTT.

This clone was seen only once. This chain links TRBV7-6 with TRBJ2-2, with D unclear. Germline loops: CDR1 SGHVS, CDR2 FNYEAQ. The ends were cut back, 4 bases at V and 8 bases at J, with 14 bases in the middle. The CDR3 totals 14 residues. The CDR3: CASSSSTQTGELFF. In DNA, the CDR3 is TGTGCCAGCAGCTCCTCGACCCAGACAGGGGAGCTGTTTTTT.

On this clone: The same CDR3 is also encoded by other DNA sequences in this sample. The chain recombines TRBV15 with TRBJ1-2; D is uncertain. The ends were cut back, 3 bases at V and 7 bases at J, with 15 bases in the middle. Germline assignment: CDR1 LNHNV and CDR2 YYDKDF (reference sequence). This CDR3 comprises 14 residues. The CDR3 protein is CATSRELRLGGYTF. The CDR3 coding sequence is TGTGCCACCAGCAGGGAGTTGAGGCTGGGTGGCTACACCTTC.

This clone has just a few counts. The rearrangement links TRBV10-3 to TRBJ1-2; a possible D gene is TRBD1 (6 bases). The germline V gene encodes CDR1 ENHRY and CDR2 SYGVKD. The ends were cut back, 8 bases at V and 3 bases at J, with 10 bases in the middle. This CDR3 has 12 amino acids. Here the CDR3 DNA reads TGTGCCATCCAGGGGAGTGACTATGGCTACACCTTC. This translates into CAIQGSDYGYTF.

The CDR3 DNA is TGTGCCAGCAGCTTGACCCGGCGGGCTTTCTTT. Amino acids: CASSLTRRAFF. The chain recombines TRBV5-8 with TRBJ1-1; D call uncertain. V was cut by 1 base and J by 11 bases, with 9 bases left in between. The CDR3 loop spans 11 amino acids. Germline V lookup: CDR1 SGHTS, CDR2 YDEGEE.

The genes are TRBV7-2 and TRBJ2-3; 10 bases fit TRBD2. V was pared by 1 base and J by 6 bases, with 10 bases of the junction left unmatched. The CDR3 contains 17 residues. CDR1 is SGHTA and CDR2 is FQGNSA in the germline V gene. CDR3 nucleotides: TGTGCCAGCAGCTTAGGAAAGCGGGGGGGCCGGAGGGATACGCAGTATTTT. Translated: CASSLGKRGGRRDTQYF. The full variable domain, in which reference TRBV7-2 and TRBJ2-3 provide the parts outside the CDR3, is GAGVSQSPSNKVTEKGKDVELRCDPISGHTALYWYRQSLGQGLEFLIYFQGNSAPDKSGLPSDRFSAERTGGSVSTLTIQRTQQEDSAVYLCASSLGKRGGRRDTQYFGPGTRLTVL.

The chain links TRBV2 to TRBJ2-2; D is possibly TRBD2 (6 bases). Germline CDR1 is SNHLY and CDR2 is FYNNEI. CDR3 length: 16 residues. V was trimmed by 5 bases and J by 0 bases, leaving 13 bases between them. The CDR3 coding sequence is TGTGCCAGCAGTATGCGCGGGGAAACGAACACCGGGGAGCTGTTTTTT. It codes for CASSMRGETNTGELFF.

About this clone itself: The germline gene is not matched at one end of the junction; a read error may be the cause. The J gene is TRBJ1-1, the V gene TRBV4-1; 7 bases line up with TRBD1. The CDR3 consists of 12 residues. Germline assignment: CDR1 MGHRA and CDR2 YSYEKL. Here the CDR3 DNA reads TGCGCCAACAGCCAAGTACCAGGGGGAGCTTTCTTT. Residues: CANSQVPGGAFF.